What follows describes a single TCR beta chain. The sample is drawn from a study of T cell responses to AZD1222 COVID-19 vaccine. Profiling relied on immunoSEQ multiplex PCR, and the TCRdb table lists in-frame clones only, not all of them. The sample consists of approximately 150,000 clones, roughly 90% of them appearing once. The CDR3 is 20 residues long. From germline, CDR1 is MNHEY and CDR2 SMNVEV (reference sequence). V gave up 4 bases and J gave up 2 bases; unmatched junction bases: 20. The sequencing used peripheral blood, collected on day 0 of AZD1222 vaccination. This rearrangement joins TRBV27 to TRBJ1-5, with TRBD1 matching over 7 bases. The receptor was derived from an adult in good health. The CDR3: CASSSLPGQPARWGNQPQHF. DNA for the CDR3: TGTGCCAGCAGTTCCCTTCCGGGACAGCCCGCCCGGTGGGGCAATCAGCCCCAGCATTTT.